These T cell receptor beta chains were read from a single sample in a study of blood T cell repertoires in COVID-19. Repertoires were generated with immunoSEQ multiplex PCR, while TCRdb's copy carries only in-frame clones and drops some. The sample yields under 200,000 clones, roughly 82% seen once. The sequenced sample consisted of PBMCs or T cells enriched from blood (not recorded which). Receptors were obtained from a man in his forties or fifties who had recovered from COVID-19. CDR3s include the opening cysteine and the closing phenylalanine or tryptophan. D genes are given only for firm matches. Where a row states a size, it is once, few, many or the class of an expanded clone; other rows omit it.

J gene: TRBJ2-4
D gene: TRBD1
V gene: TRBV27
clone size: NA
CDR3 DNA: TGTGCCAGCAGTTCTGGCAGGGGGAACATTCAGTACTTC
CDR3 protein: CASSSGRGNIQYF

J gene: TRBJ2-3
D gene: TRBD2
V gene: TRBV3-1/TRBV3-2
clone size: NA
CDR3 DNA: TGTGCCAGCAGCCGTTTGGGACTAGCGGGGCACACAGATACGCAGTATTTT
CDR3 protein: CASSRLGLAGHTDTQYF

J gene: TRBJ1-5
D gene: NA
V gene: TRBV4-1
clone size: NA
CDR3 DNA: TGCGCCAGCAGCCAAGGAGACAGGAGCAATCAGCCCCAGCATTTT
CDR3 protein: CASSQGDRSNQPQHF

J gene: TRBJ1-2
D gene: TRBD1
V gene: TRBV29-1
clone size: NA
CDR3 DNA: TGCAGCGTCAATCCCAGGGGGTATGGCTACACCTTC
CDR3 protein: CSVNPRGYGYTF

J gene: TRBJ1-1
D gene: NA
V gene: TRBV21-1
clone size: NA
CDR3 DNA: TGTGCCAGTCGGTACGAAGCTTTCTTT
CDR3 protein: CASRYEAFF

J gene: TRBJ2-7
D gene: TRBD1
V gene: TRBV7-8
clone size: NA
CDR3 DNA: TGTGCCAGCACCGAAGGGACAGGGGTGAGCGAGCAGTACTTC
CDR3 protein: CASTEGTGVSEQYF

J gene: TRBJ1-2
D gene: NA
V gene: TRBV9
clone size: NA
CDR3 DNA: TGTGCCAGCAGCGCAATCAGGGCCCCCACAGCTAACTATGGCTACACCTTC
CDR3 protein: CASSAIRAPTANYGYTF

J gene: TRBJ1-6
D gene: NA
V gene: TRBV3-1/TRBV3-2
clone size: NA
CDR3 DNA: TGTGCCAGCAGCCAAGATCGTGGGGGGGCCCAATTTTCACCCCTCCACTTT
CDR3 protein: CASSQDRGGAQFSPLHF

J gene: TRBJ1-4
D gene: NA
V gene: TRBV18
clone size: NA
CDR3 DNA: TGTGCCAGCTCACCGCGGAGGGAGGGCGAAAAACTGTTTTTT
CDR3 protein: CASSPRREGEKLFF

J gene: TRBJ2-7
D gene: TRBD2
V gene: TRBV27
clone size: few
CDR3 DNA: TGTGCCAGCAGGGTCCTAGCGGGAGGTGACGAGCAGTACTTC
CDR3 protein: CASRVLAGGDEQYF

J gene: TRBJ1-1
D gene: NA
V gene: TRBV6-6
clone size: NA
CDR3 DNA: TGTGCCAGCACCCGGACAGAGAACACTGAAGCTTTCTTT
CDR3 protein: CASTRTENTEAFF

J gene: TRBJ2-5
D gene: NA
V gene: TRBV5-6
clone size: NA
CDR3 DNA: TGTGCCAGCAGGTTTTTAGCGCTACAAGAGACCCAGTACTTC
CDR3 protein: CASRFLALQETQYF

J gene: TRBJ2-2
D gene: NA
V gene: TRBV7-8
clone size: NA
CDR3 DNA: TGTGCCAGCAGCTTCGGGGGGCACACCGGGGAGCTGTTTTTT
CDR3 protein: CASSFGGHTGELFF

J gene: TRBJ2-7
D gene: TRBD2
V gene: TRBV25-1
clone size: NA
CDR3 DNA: TGTGCCAGCACTAGCGGGAGCTCCTACGAGCAGTACTTC
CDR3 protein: CASTSGSSYEQYF

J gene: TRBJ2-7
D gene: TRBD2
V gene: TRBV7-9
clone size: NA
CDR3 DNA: TGTGCCAGCAGCAGGACTAGCGGCGGGTCCTACGAGCAGTACTTC
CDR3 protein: CASSRTSGGSYEQYF

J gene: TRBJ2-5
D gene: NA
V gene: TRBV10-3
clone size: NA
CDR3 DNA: TGTGCCATCAGTGATATTCGGCAGGGGTGGGAGACCCAGTACTTC
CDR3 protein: CAISDIRQGWETQYF

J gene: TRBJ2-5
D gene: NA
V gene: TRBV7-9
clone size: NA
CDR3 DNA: TGTGCCAGCAGCTTTGGGGGGGAGACCCAGTACTTC
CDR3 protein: CASSFGGETQYF

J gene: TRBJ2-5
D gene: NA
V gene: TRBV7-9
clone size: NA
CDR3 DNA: TGTGCCAGCAGCTCCCGGGGGGCCGACCGAGAGACCCAGTACTTC
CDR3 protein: CASSSRGADRETQYF

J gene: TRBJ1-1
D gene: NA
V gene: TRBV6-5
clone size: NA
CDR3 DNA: TGTGCCAGCAGTCGCAGTCTGAACACTGAAGCTTTCTTT
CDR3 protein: CASSRSLNTEAFF

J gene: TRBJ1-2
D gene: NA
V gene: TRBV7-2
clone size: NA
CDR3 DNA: TGTGCCAGCAGCTCTAGAGTGGGGCAGGGGATCGGCTCTAACTATGGCTACACCTTC
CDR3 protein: CASSSRVGQGIGSNYGYTF

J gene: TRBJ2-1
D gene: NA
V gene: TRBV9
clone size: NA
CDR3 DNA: TGTGCCAGCAGCCCGTCTCTTGATGAGCAGTTCTTC
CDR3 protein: CASSPSLDEQFF

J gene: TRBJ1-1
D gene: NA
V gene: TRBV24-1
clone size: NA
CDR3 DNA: TGTGCCACCAGTGATCCGAACAGGGACGGTAGAGCTTTCTTT
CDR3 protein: CATSDPNRDGRAFF

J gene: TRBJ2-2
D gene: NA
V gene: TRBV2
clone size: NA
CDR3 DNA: TGTGCCAGCAGTCGGAGGGATGTAGTGGGCGGGGAGCTGTTTTTT
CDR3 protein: CASSRRDVVGGELFF

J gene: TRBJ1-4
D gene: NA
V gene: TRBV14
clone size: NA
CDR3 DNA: TGTGCCAGCAGGGGCGAAACTAATGAAAAACTGTTTTTT
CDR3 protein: CASRGETNEKLFF

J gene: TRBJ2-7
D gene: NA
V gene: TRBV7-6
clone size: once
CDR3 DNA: TGTGCCAGCAGCTCTACAGGGATAGGGGAGCAGTACTTC
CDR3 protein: CASSSTGIGEQYF

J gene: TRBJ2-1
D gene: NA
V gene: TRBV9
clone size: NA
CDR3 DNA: TGTGCCAGCAGCGTCCTAGCGTCCACGTTCAATGAGCAGTTCTTC
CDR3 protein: CASSVLASTFNEQFF

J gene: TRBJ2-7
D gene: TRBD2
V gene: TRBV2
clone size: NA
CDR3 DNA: TGTGCCAGCAGTAATTGGATGGGGACTAGCTTCAACGAGCAGTACTTC
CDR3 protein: CASSNWMGTSFNEQYF

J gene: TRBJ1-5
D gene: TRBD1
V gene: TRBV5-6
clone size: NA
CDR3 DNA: TGTGCCAGCAGCTTGTGGGACAGGGATGGGCAGCCCCAGCATTTT
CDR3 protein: CASSLWDRDGQPQHF

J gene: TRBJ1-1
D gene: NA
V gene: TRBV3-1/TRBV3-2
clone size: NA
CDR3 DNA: TGTGCCAGCAGCCAAGTGCGGGCGAGGAGGGGACGGTCGAACACTGAAGCTTTCTTT
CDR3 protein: CASSQVRARRGRSNTEAFF

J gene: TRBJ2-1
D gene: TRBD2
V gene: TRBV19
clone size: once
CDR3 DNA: TGTGCCAGTAGTGAAGGACTAGCGGGGACTAATGAGCAGTTCTTC
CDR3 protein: CASSEGLAGTNEQFF

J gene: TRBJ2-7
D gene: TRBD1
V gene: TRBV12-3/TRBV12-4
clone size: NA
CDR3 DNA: TGTGCCAGCAGTCCGACGGACAGGGGAGAGCAGTACTTC
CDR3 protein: CASSPTDRGEQYF

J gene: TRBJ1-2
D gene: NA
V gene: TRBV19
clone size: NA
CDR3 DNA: TGTGCCAGTAGTATAGGCAGGGTATCTCCTGGCTACACCTTC
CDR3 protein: CASSIGRVSPGYTF

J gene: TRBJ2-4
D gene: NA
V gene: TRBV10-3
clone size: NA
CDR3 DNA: TGTGCCACCCCAAAGCCCAGGGTTAGTAACATTCAGTACTTC
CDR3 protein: CATPKPRVSNIQYF

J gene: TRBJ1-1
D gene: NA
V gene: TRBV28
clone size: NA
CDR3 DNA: TGTGCCAGCAGTCCAGCAGGTCCCGGGAGGACTGAAGCTTTCTTT
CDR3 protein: CASSPAGPGRTEAFF

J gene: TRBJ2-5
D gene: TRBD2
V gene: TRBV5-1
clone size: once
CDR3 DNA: TGCGCCAGCAGCTTAGCGACTAGCGGGGGAGCGGAGACCCAGTACTTC
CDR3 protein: CASSLATSGGAETQYF

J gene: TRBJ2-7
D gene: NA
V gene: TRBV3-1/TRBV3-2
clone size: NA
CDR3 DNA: TGTGCCAGCAGCCAAGGTCTGGGCGCCTACGAGCAGTACTTC
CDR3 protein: CASSQGLGAYEQYF

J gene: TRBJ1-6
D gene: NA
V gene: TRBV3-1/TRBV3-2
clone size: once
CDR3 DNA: TGTGCCAGCAGCCAAGAGGGCCAGGGAACCTCACCCCTCCACTTT
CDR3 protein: CASSQEGQGTSPLHF

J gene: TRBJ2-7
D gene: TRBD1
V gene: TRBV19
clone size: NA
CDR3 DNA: TGTGCCAGTAGTGACGGGACAGGACCCTACGAGCAGTACTTC
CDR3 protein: CASSDGTGPYEQYF